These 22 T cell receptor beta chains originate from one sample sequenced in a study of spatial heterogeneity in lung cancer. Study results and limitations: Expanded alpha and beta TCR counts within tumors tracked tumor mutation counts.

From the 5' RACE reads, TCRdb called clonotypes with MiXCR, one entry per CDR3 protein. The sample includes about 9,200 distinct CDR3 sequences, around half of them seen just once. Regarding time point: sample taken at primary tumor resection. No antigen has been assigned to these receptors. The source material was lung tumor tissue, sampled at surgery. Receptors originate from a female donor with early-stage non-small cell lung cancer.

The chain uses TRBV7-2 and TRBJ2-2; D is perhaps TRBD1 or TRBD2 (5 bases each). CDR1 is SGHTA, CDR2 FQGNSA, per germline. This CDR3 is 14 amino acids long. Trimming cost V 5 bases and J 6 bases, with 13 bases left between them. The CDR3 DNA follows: TGTGCCAGCAGCGCCTCGAGAGGGGCCGGGGAGCTGTTTTTT. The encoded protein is CASSASRGAGELFF.

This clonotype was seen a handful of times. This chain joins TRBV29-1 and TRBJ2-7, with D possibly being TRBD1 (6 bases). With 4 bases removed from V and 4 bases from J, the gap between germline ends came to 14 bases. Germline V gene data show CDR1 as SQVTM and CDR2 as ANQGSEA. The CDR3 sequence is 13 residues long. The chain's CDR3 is CSVVWDKPYEQYF. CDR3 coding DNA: TGCAGCGTTGTCTGGGACAAACCTTACGAGCAGTACTTC.

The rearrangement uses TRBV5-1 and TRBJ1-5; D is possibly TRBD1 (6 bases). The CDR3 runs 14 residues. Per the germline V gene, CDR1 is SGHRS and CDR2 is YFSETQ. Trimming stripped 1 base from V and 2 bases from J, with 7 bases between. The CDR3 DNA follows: TGCGCCAGCAGCTTGTCAGGGGGCAATCAGCCCCAGCATTTT. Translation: CASSLSGGNQPQHF.

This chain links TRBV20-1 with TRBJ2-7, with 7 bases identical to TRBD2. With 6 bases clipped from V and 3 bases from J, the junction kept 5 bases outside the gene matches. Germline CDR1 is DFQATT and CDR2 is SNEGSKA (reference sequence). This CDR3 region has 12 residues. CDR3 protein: CSAEREGYEQYF. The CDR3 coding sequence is TGCAGTGCAGAGAGGGAGGGCTACGAGCAGTACTTC.

For the CDR3, the DNA is TGTGCCAGCAGAGGGGACAGGGCAACCACAGATACGCAGTATTTT. Protein: CASRGDRATTDTQYF. The chain joins TRBV2 to TRBJ2-3; 9 nucleotides agree with TRBD1. Unmatched junction bases numbered 6, after V lost 6 bases and J lost 2 bases. CDR1 and CDR2 from the germline V gene are SNHLY and FYNNEI. The CDR3 has 15 residues.

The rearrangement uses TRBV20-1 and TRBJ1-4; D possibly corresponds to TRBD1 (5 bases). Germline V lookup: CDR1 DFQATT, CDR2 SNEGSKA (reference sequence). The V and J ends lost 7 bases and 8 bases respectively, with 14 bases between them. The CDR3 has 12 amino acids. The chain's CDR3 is CSVRGRGEKLFF. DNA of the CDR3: TGCAGTGTGAGGGGAAGAGGGGAAAAACTGTTTTTT.

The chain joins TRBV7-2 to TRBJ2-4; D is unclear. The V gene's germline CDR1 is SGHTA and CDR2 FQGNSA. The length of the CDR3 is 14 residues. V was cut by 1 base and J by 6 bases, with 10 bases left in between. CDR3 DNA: TGTGCCAGCAGCTTAGGCGGTAATAGAAACATTCAGTACTTC. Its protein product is CASSLGGNRNIQYF.

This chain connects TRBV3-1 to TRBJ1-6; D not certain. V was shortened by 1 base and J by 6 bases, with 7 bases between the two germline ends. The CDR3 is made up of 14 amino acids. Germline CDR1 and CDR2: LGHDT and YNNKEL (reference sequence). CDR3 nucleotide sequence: TGTGCCAGCAGCCAAGGGTACAGTAATTCACCCCTCCACTTT. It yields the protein CASSQGYSNSPLHF. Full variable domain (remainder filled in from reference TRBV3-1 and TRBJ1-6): DTAVSQTPKYLVTQMGNDKSIKCEQNLGHDTMYWYKQDSKKFLKIMFSYNNKELIINETVPNRFSPKSPDKAHLNLHINSLELGDSAVYFCASSQGYSNSPLHFGNGTRLTVT.

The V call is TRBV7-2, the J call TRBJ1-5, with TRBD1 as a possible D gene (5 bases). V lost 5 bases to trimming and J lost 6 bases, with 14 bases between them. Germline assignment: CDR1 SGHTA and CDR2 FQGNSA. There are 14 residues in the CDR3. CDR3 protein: CASSMGPVGQPQHF. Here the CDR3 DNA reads TGTGCCAGCAGCATGGGGCCAGTCGGTCAGCCCCAGCATTTT.

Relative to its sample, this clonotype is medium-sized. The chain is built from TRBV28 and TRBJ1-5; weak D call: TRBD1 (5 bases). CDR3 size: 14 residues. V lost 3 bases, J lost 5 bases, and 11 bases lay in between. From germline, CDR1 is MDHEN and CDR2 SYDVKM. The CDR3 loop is CASSFPDRYQPQHF. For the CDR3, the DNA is TGTGCCAGCAGTTTTCCAGACAGATATCAGCCCCAGCATTTT.

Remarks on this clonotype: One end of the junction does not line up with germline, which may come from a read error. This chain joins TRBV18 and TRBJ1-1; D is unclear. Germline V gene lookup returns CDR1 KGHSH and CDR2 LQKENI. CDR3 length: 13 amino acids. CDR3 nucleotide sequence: TGTGCCAGCTCACCAGAGGTGAACACTGAAGCTTTATTT. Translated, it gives CASSPEVNTEALF.

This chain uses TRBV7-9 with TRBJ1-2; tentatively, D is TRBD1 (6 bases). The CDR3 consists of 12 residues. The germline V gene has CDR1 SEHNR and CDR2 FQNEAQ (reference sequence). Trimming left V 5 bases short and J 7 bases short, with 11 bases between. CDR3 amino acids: CASSPHRVGYTF. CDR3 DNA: TGTGCCAGCAGCCCCCACAGGGTTGGCTACACCTTC.

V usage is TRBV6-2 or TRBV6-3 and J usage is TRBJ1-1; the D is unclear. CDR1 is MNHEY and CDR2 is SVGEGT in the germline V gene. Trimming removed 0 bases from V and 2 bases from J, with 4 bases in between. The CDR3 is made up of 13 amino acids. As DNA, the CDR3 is TGTGCCAGCAGTTACTCAAGAAACACTGAAGCTTTCTTT. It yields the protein CASSYSRNTEAFF.

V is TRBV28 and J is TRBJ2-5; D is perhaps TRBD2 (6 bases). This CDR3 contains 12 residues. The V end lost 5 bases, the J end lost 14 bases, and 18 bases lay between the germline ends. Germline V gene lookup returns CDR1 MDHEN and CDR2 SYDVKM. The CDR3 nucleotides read TGTGCCAGCAGTCCGTGGACTGGAGGGATTTACTTC. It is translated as CASSPWTGGIYF.

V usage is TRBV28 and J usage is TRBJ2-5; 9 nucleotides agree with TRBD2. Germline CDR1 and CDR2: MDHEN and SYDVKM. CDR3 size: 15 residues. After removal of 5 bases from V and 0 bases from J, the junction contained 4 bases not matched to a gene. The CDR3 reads CASSALAGNQETQYF. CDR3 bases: TGTGCCAGCAGTGCTCTAGCGGGGAACCAAGAGACCCAGTACTTC. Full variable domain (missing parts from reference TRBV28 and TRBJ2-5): DVKVTQSSRYLVKRTGEKVFLECVQDMDHENMFWYRQDPGLGLRLIYFSYDVKMKEKGDIPEGYSVSREKKERFSLILESASTNQTSMYLCASSALAGNQETQYFGPGTRLLVL.

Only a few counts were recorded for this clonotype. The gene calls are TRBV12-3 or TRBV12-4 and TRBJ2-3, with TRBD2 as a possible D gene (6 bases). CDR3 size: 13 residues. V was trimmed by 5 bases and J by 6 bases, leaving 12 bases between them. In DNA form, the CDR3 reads TGTGCCAGCAGTCGGGACTGGTGGGATACGCAGTATTTT. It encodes CASSRDWWDTQYF.

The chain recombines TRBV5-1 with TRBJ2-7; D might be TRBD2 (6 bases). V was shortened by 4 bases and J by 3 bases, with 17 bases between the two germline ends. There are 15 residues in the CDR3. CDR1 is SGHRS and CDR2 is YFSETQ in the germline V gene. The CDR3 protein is CASSKTGTQLYEQYF. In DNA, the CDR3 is TGCGCCAGCAGCAAGACCGGGACTCAGCTCTACGAGCAGTACTTC.

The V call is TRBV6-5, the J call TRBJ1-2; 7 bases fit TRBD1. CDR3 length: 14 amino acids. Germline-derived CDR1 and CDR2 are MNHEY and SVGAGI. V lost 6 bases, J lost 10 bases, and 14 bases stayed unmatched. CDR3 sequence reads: CASRSDREVPLYTF. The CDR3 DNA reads TGTGCCAGCAGGTCCGACAGGGAAGTTCCCCTCTACACCTTC.

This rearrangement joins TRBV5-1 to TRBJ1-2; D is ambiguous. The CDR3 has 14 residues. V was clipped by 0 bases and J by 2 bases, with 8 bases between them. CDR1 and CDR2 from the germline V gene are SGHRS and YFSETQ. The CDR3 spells CASSLVQGNYGYTF. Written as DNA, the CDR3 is TGCGCCAGCAGCTTGGTACAAGGAAACTATGGCTACACCTTC.

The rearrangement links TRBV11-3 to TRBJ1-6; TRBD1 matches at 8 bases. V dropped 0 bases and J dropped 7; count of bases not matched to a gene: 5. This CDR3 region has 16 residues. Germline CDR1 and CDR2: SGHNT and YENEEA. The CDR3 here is CASSLDQRDRNSPLHF. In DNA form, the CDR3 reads TGTGCCAGCAGCTTAGATCAAAGGGACAGGAATTCACCCCTCCACTTT.

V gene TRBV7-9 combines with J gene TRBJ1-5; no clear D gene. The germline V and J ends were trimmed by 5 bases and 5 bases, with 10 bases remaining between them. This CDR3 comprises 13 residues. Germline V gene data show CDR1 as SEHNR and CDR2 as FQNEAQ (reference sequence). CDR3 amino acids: CASSMSRDQPQHF. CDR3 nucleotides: TGTGCCAGCAGCATGTCAAGGGATCAGCCCCAGCATTTT.

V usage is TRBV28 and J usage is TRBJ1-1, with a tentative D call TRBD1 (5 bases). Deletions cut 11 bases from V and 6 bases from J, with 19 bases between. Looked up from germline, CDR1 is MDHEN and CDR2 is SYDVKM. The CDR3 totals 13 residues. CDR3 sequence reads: CAGQKGLMAEAFF. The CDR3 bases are TGTGCCGGCCAAAAGGGGCTGATGGCTGAAGCTTTCTTT.